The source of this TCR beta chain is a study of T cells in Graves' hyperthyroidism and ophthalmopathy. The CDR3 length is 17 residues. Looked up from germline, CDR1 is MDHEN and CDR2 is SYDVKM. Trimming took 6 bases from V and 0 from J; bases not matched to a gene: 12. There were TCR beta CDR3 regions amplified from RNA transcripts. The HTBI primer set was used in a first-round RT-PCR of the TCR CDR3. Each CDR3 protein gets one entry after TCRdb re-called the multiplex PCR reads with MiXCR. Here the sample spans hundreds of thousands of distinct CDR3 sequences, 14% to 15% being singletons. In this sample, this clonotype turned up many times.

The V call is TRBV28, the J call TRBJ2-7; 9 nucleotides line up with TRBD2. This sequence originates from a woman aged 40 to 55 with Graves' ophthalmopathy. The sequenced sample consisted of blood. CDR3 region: CASSYRPSGRHSYEQYF. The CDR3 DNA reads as TGTGCCAGCAGCTATAGGCCAAGCGGGAGGCACTCCTACGAGCAGTACTTC.